The clone carrying this TCR beta chain occurred once. Mismatch with germline at one junction end may stem from a read error. This sample stems from a study of type 1 and type 2 diabetes patients. Genomic DNA was the PCR template. Multiplex PCR with 30 forward and 13 reverse primers amplified the TCR beta CDR3. TCRdb analysed the multiplex PCR reads with MiXCR anew, one entry per CDR3 protein. Of about 250,000 distinct CDR3 sequences in the sample, 47% were seen once. From germline, CDR1 is SGHVS and CDR2 FNYEAQ. CDR3 size: 12 residues. Anyone with other autoimmune disease or infection in the prior four weeks was excluded. Peripheral blood, 9 to 10 milliliters per participant, was collected.

The sequence came from a man aged 18-30 years with type 2 diabetes. The genes are TRBV7-6 and TRBJ2-7, with D unclear. The sequenced sample was peripheral blood mononuclear cells (PBMCs). The CDR3 sequence: CASSFGADEQHF. CDR3 nucleotides: TGTGCCAGCAGCTTTGGAGCTGACGAGCAGCACTTC.